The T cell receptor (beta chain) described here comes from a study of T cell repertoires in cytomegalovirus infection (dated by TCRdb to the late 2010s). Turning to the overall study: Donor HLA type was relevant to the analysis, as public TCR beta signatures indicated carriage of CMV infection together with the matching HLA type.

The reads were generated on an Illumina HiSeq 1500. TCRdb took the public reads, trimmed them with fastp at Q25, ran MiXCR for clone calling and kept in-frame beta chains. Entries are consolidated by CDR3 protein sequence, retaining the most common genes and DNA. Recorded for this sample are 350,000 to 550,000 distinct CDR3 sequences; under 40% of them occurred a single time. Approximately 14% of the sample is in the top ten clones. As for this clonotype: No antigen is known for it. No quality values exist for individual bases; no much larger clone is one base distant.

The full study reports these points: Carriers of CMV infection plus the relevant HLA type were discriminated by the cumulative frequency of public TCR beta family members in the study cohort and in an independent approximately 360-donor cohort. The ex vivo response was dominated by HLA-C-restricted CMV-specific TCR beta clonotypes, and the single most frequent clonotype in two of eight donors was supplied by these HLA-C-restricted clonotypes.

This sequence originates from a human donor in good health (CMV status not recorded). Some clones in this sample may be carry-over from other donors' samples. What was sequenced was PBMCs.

The nucleotide sequence is TGTGCCAGCAGTGAAGGGGGGGGCCCGGGGAAACTGTTTTTT. This translates into CASSEGGGPGKLFF. This receptor chain uses TRBV25-1 and TRBJ1-4; the D region possibly corresponds to TRBD1 (6 bases align). V loses 2 bases, J loses 11 bases, and the germline ends lie 15 bases apart. From the cysteine up to the phenylalanine, the CDR3 has a length of 14 residues. Left in the record is the CDR3 DNA by itself, 42 bases read in frame from the first base. The germline V gene provides CDR1 MGHDK and CDR2 SYGVNS.